The T cell receptor (beta chain) under discussion was sequenced for a study of cytomegalovirus exposure and HLA in healthy donors (dated by TCRdb to about 2017). In terms of the full investigation: In an earlier analysis of several hundred of the donors, about 260 Gb of sequence data and approximately 120 million unique TCR beta sequences from 150 million to 200 million T cells were reported. A later genetic analysis used genome-wide SNP genotypes for about 55% of the 666 donors, treating that subset as a discovery cohort. To predict cytomegalovirus infection status, the study brought together high-throughput TCR immunosequencing, statistical association of individual TCRs with disease status, and machine learning. To study patterns of TCR occurrence, a later analysis re-analyzed previously published TCR beta repertoires from several hundred donors and added high-resolution HLA genotyping. Roughly 290 gigabases of sequencing data and around 80 million unique TCR sequences made up an early release that covered over 550 HLA-typed donors. All discovery cohort repertoires had been generated using a single sequencing platform. The study profiled the T cell repertoires of 500 to 800 subjects by immunosequencing and related them to cytomegalovirus serostatus. Among roughly 400 genotyped donors of the cohort, an average of around 240,000 unique TCR beta nucleotide sequences were sequenced per donor, roughly 20% of them non-productive. To decide whether each TCR beta V gene segment behaved as functional or pseudogenic, an earlier analysis of over 500 of the donors relied on high-throughput TCR beta sequencing. Of the 300 to 500 genotyped donors, over 80% were placed in the genetic ancestry cluster associated with self-reported Caucasian donors. Typing coverage differed by locus: A, B, C, DRB1 and DQB1 were typed in roughly 620-640 donors, DQA1 in 522, DPA1 in nearly 610, and DPB1 in 400 to 480. The study aimed to test whether cataloging public T cell receptors could reveal signatures of past pathogen exposure. Donor age, sex, ethnicity and CMV serostatus were compiled together with the repertoire data. Besides the first cohort of about 730 subjects, a separate validation cohort made up of around 120 different subjects was used. Rather than using new phenotypic data, the later analysis identified candidate immune exposures from TCR beta sequences and from how often those sequences occurred across donors. Both class I and class II loci were covered by HLA typing, at four-digit resolution. About 5 DR-DQ haplotypes were handled as single units for association and clustering, since linkage in the cohort was strong. Study-level results and caveats: For the cohort, immune exposure information was limited to CMV serostatus. A later analysis found that most CMV-associated TCR beta chains appeared HLA-restricted, with HLA associations seemingly driven largely by CMV exposure. Across donors, most TCR sequences were observed very rarely, whereas some public TCRs were present in many individuals. A group of highly shared sequence variants was considered likely to be a technical artifact of the sequencing pipeline. Because the 87-base-pair reads could not distinguish some IMGT-functional V segments, including TRBV6-2 and TRBV6-3, those segments were excluded. Because counts were too low, about 18 rarely observed V segments, including chromosome 9 orphons, were excluded from the earlier analysis of some 540 of the donors. A further reported finding was that TCR beta sequences accurately predicted the HLA-A and HLA-B alleles for most subjects in the first cohort. An association between a missense DCLRE1C variant and V-gene and J-gene trimming of TCR beta chains was found in a later genetic analysis and replicated in an independent cohort. Cytomegalovirus status was reported to be diagnosed by the classifier with high specificity and sensitivity in both the original and validation cohorts. It was suggested by the authors that the approach could potentially be generalized to other disease states and immunological phenotypes. In this cohort, only TCR beta chains were sequenced, and detectable features were limited by the absence of alpha or paired-chain data. Because some donors lacked HLA typing at each locus, the association tests relied only on the typed subset. In a later genetic analysis, fewer N-insertions in productive TCRs were reported among donors in an Asian-associated ancestry cluster than the roughly 670-donor mean. In an earlier analysis of some 500 of the donors, most TCR beta V segments appeared in productive rearrangements about 87% or about 30% of the time, broadly matching IMGT annotations. The study gave a list of some 150 TCR beta chains associated with cytomegalovirus. A later analysis found that TCR association rates varied across HLA loci, with DRB1 alleles showing the most associated TCRs and HLA-C alleles the fewest. When HLA alleles, especially DR and DQ, strongly co-occurred, TCR associations were difficult to assign to individual alleles. Three of the identified cytomegalovirus-associated TCR beta chains were confirmed in vitro to be specific for cytomegalovirus antigens. Linkage disequilibrium might explain the correlated functional status among segregating V segments, but an unknown experimental factor could not be ruled out. At a false discovery rate of 0.05, a later analysis linked fewer than 20,000 TCR beta sequences to specific HLA alleles. Compared with equally common non-associated chains, HLA-associated TCR beta chains in a later analysis were more clonally expanded and had lower generation probabilities. The presence/absence analyses assumed that sequencing depth was roughly uniform across donors, and that assumption may not be true. Several of the top co-occurrence clusters appeared to be linked to parvovirus B19, influenza, CMV and Epstein-Barr virus, according to a later analysis.

The cohort was made up of approximately 670 healthy bone marrow donors. At the time of sampling, every cohort member was nominally healthy, though immune exposures that went unrecorded were likely present. The donor tested CMV seropositive and was one of the 289 seropositive cohort members. Each donor provided a peripheral blood sample, and peripheral blood mononuclear cells were used for TCR beta sequencing. Genomic DNA was extracted from the blood cell samples with the Qiagen DNeasy Blood Extraction Kit. Library prep was done by the immunoSEQ multiplex PCR assay. For the multiplex PCR, a mixture combining 60 forward primers for TCR Vbeta segments and 13 reverse primers for TCR Jbeta segments was used. Amplification of the CDR3 region of rearranged TCR beta genes was performed with a multiplex PCR assay on genomic DNA. On the Illumina HiSeq System, the amplified TCR beta libraries were sequenced as 87-base-pair reads. The paper's data handling went like this. A later analysis counted 65 million to 90 million unique TCR beta chains across the 666 repertoires, and some 11 million of these chains were shared by at least two donors. Raw reads were error-corrected and collapsed into unique sequences by a nearest-neighbor algorithm in which closely related sequences were merged to remove PCR and sequencing errors. Alignment of CDR3 sequences to IMGT reference sequences was used to assign V, D and J gene segments. For a sequence to be retained, at least a six-nucleotide match to both a V gene segment and a J gene segment was required. Rearrangements were called productive when the CDR3 lacked stop codons and stayed in frame with V and J; all others were non-productive. Following IMGT convention, CDR3 was defined as the stretch from the second conserved V-encoded cysteine to the conserved J-encoded phenylalanine. The earlier analysis of 587 of the donors excluded sequences that lacked an unambiguous match to a single V gene segment. In an earlier analysis of roughly 500 of the donors, V segments were called functional above 56.7% productive rearrangements and were called segregating when the between-donor standard deviation exceeded 5%. A statistical classification framework was developed to diagnose cytomegalovirus status using the catalog of TCR beta chain sequences. In a later analysis, TCR nucleotide sequences were compared against IMGT/GENE-DB human TR gene sequences so that V and J genes could be assigned. A later analysis assigned CDR3 sequences and most-parsimonious VDJ recombination scenarios with the TCRdist pipeline. A later analysis defined each TCR beta chain by its CDR3 amino acid sequence plus V-gene family, and excluded reads lacking a unique V-gene family. To address suspected cross-contamination and a sequencing artifact, a later analysis removed roughly 580 highly shared, low-generation-probability nucleotide sequences. For each public chain, a later analysis derived a clonal expansion index from normalized ranks of inferred template counts within each repertoire. A later analysis computed generation probabilities with a VDJ recombination model fitted to out-of-frame rearrangements, and checked the results against IGoR. Hypergeometric tests were used in a later analysis to score TCR-TCR, TCR-HLA and TCR-CMV co-occurrence, with a repertoire-size bias correction applied to the TCR pairs. In a later analysis, false discovery rates were estimated by permuting HLA or CMV assignments 20 times. In a later analysis, co-occurring TCRs were grouped using DBSCAN, with TCRdist sequence similarity added in when clustering inside HLA-allele-positive subsets. Repertoires with fewer than 30,000 or more than 120,000 public chains, plus five repertoires with anomalous nucleotide sharing, were excluded from co-occurrence clustering. In its TCRdb copy, this immuneACCESS table keeps in-frame sequences only and misses some clones. Where compared with another copy, unresolved V genes explain less than half of these, and the others have no known cause. The V and J calls and clone size were taken over from that table, and D and trimming were inferred from the DNA. The sample table shows more than 95,000 clones, and roughly 72% are seen once. Of the sample, over 4.5% falls within the top ten clones.

About this clone itself: Its specific antigen is unknown. No much larger clone is present one base from it, and per-base qualities are unavailable.

V and J are truncated by 1 base and 5 bases respectively, leaving an intervening sequence of 20 bases. From its cysteine to its phenylalanine, the CDR3 spans 18 amino acids. The read is trimmed to its CDR3 DNA, 54 bases read in frame from base 1. CDR1 SGHTA and CDR2 FQGNSA were looked up in the germline V gene. The clonotype comes from a young woman in good health and CMV-seropositive. The sequence joins TRBV7-2 to TRBJ2-2; TRBD2 is a possible D gene, resting on 5 matching bases. The sample was PBMCs. The bases read TGTGCCAGCAGCTTAGTGTTCTCCGGGGTCGGCAGGACCGGGGAGCTGTTTTTT. Translated, this is CASSLVFSGVGRTGELFF.